These T cell receptor beta chains were read from a single sample in a study of blood T cell repertoires in COVID-19. The protocol was immunoSEQ multiplex PCR, while the TCRdb copy is restricted to in-frame clones and leaves out a portion. The sample carries a few hundred thousand clones, over 75% recorded once. The source material was peripheral blood. These TCRs come from a woman in her 50s who had recovered from COVID-19. Each CDR3 is given with its conserved first and last residue. The D gene is left open where the match is weak. Where a row states a size, it is once, few, many or the class of an expanded clone; other rows omit it.

CDR3 | DNA | size | V | D | J
CASSFSSGGELFF | TGTGCCAGCAGTTTCTCGTCAGGCGGGGAGCTGTTTTTT | . | TRBV12-3/TRBV12-4 | . | TRBJ2-2
CASSQQDSNQPQHF | TGCGCCAGCAGCCAGCAGGATAGCAATCAGCCCCAGCATTTT | once | TRBV4-3 | . | TRBJ1-5
CASSTPPIKNIQYF | TGTGCCAGCAGTACTCCCCCCATCAAAAACATTCAGTACTTC | . | TRBV28 | . | TRBJ2-4
CASSPPPQADTQYF | TGTGCCAGCTCACCACCCCCACAGGCTGATACGCAGTATTTT | . | TRBV18 | . | TRBJ2-3
CASSQHLAGGHNEQFF | TGCGCCAGCAGCCAACATTTAGCGGGGGGGCATAATGAGCAGTTCTTC | . | TRBV4-1 | TRBD2 | TRBJ2-1
CASSLDPGGTDTQYF | TGTGCCAGCAGCTTGGATCCCGGGGGGACAGATACGCAGTATTTT | . | TRBV5-4 | TRBD2 | TRBJ2-3
CASSKGPDTEAFF | TGTGCCAGCAGCAAGGGGCCCGACACTGAAGCTTTCTTT | . | TRBV6-5 | . | TRBJ1-1
CASSFSTGGLLNYGYTF | TGTGCCAGCAGTTTCTCAACAGGGGGGCTACTCAACTATGGCTACACCTTC | . | TRBV27 | TRBD1 | TRBJ1-2
CASSQGAEAFF | TGTGCCAGTAGTCAAGGGGCTGAAGCTTTCTTT | . | TRBV19 | . | TRBJ1-1
CASSRTATNEKLFF | TGTGCCAGCAGTCGGACAGCCACTAATGAAAAACTGTTTTTT | once | TRBV6-5 | . | TRBJ1-4
CASSLSGQVYNEQFF | TGCGCCAGCAGCTTGTCGGGACAGGTATACAATGAGCAGTTCTTC | . | TRBV5-1 | TRBD1 | TRBJ2-1
CATSRTIRNSGNTIYF | TGTGCCACCAGCAGAACAATACGAAACTCTGGAAACACCATATATTTT | . | TRBV15 | . | TRBJ1-3
CAISERTEETQYF | TGTGCCATCAGCGAACGGACAGAGGAGACCCAGTACTTC | . | TRBV10-3 | . | TRBJ2-5
CASSWTGRAYQPQHF | TGTGCCAGCAGTTGGACAGGGCGGGCGTATCAGCCCCAGCATTTT | . | TRBV28 | TRBD1 | TRBJ1-5
CASSFPGFIADTQYF | TGTGCCAGCAGCTTCCCAGGGTTTATCGCAGATACGCAGTATTTT | . | TRBV7-2 | . | TRBJ2-3
CASSLGRDRGFHEQYF | TGTGCCAGCAGTTTAGGGCGGGACAGGGGGTTCCACGAGCAGTACTTC | . | TRBV27 | TRBD1 | TRBJ2-7
CASTPVRGQRTEAFF | TGTGCCAGCACTCCCGTGCGGGGCCAAAGAACTGAAGCTTTCTTT | . | TRBV7-6 | . | TRBJ1-1
CASSYGRTGANVLTF | TGTGCCAGCAGTTACGGCAGGACTGGGGCCAACGTCCTGACTTTC | . | TRBV6-5 | . | TRBJ2-6
CASSFSGRDNEQFF | TGTGCCAGCAGCTTTAGCGGGAGGGACAATGAGCAGTTCTTC | . | TRBV5-5 | TRBD2 | TRBJ2-1
CASSLDSLRETQYF | TGTGCCAGCAGCCTGGACAGTTTGAGGGAGACCCAGTACTTC | . | TRBV7-2 | . | TRBJ2-5
CASQSGGAGETQYF | TGTGCCAGTCAAAGCGGGGGGGCGGGTGAGACCCAGTACTTC | . | TRBV19 | TRBD2 | TRBJ2-5
CASGENGRGNEKLFF | TGTGCCAGCGGAGAGAATGGACGGGGTAATGAAAAACTGTTTTTT | once | TRBV28 | . | TRBJ1-4
CASSPGTSAGELFF | TGCGCCAGCAGCCCCGGGACTAGCGCCGGGGAGCTGTTTTTT | . | TRBV5-1 | TRBD2 | TRBJ2-2